The clone carrying this TCR beta chain was detected once. One end of the junction does not line up with germline, which may come from a read error. MiXCR, run by TCRdb on the reads, gives a single entry per CDR3 protein. The profile shows some 65,000 distinct CDR3 sequences, 21% of them singletons. This sample stems from a study of lung T cells in sarcoidosis with Löfgren's syndrome. The sequence was obtained from a human donor with sarcoidosis (Löfgren's syndrome or another form), or a control subject (not recorded which). Sequencing used CD4+ T cells from PBMCs.

For the CDR3, the DNA is TGTGCCGGCAGTGCCTGGGGCCCTACCTCACCCCTCCACTTT. This translates into CAGSAWGPTSPLHF. The rearrangement joins TRBV28 to TRBJ1-6; D may be TRBD1 (5 bases). The CDR3 length is 14 residues. Germline V gene data show CDR1 as MDHEN and CDR2 as SYDVKM.